This TCR beta chain was found in a study of blood T cell repertoires in COVID-19. The protocol was immunoSEQ multiplex PCR, while the TCRdb copy is restricted to in-frame clones and leaves out a portion. The repertoire holds around 36,000 clones, with roughly 86% as singletons. This clone was counted only a few times. The sequencing sample was made of peripheral blood. This clonotype was sampled from a man aged 80 or over with active or convalescent COVID-19.

CDR3 coding DNA: TGTGCCAGCAGTCCCTACAGGAGAGATAGCAATCAGCCCCAGCATTTT. Protein sequence: CASSPYRRDSNQPQHF. This sequence joins TRBV28 and TRBJ1-5; possibly TRBD1 for D (5 bases). Trimming stripped 5 bases from V and 0 bases from J, with 14 bases between. Per the germline V gene, CDR1 is MDHEN and CDR2 is SYDVKM. The CDR3 sequence is 16 residues long.